The source of this T cell receptor (beta chain) is a study of human T cells and chemical hapten exposure. The study, taken as a whole, reports: DPC sensitization left the count of TCRs above 1 in 1000 unchanged.

This clonotype was detected ten times or more. As yet, its antigen is unknown. Unique molecular identifiers were attached to individual cDNA molecules during library preparation. TCRdb passed the RACE reads through MiXCR, listing each CDR3 protein once. The sample yields about 95,000 distinct CDR3 sequences, about an eighth seen once. As for time point: patch test 2, 6 weeks after DPC sensitization. Treatment specified: therapeutic diphenylcyclopropenone sensitization with weekly scalp DPC. The sample was whole blood, taken in connection with sensitization to the hapten diphenylcyclopropenone (DPC). The sequence came from a middle-aged woman with alopecia areata. Some clones in this sample may be carry-over from other donors' samples.

CDR3: CASSLGSSGYTDTQYF. The CDR3 bases are TGCGCCAGCAGCTTGGGCAGTAGCGGGTACACAGATACGCAGTATTTT. This rearrangement joins TRBV5-1 to TRBJ2-3; 7 bases align to TRBD2. This CDR3 is built from 16 residues. Trimming removed 0 bases from V and 2 bases from J; junction bases left unmatched: 6. Per germline, CDR1 SGHRS and CDR2 YFSETQ.